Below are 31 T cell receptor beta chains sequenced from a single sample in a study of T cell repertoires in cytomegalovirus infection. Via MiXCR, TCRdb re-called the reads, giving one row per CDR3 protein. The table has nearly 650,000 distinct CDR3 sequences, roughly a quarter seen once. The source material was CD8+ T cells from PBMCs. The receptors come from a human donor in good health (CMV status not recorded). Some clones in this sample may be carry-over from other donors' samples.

Here the CDR3 DNA reads TGTGCCAGCAGTCACTCTGACAGGGGTTACATGAACACTGAAGCTTTCTTT. Residues: CASSHSDRGYMNTEAFF. V and J are TRBV28 and TRBJ1-1; TRBD1 aligns across 8 bases. Germline V CDR1 and CDR2: MDHEN, SYDVKM. Losses at the gene ends were 5 bases for V and 0 bases for J; bases not matched to a gene: 11. The CDR3 runs to 17 residues.

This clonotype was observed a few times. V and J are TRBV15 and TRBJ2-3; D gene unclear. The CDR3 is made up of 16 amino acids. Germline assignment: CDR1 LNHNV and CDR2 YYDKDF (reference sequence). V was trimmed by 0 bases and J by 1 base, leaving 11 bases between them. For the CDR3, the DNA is TGTGCCACCAGCAGAGAAAAGCTACCCGGCACAGATACGCAGTATTTT. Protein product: CATSREKLPGTDTQYF.

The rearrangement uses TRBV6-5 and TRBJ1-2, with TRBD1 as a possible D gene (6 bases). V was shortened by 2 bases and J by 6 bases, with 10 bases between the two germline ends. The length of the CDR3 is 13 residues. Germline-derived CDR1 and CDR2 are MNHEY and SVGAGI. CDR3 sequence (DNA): TGTGCCAGCAGTTACCCCACAGGGCATGGCTACACCTTC. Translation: CASSYPTGHGYTF.

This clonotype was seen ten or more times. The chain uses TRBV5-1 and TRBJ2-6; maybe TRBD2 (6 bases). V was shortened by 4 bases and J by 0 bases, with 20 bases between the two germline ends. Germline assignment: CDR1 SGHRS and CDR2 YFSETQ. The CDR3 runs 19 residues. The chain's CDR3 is CASSPLAAGPTSGANVLTF. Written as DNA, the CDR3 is TGCGCCAGCAGCCCCTTAGCGGCGGGGCCCACCTCTGGGGCCAACGTCCTGACTTTC.

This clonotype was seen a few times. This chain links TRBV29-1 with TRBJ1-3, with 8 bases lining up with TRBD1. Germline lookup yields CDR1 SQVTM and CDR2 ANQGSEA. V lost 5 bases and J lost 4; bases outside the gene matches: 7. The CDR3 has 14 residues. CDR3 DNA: TGCAGCGTTCTCCTACAGGGGGAAGGAAACACCATATATTTT. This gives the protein CSVLLQGEGNTIYF.

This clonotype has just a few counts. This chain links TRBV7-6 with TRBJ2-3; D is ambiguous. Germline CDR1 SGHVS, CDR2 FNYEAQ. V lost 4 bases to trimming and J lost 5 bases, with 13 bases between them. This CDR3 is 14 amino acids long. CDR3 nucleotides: TGTGCCAGCAGCTCACGCAACATTTTAGATACGCAGTATTTT. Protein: CASSSRNILDTQYF.

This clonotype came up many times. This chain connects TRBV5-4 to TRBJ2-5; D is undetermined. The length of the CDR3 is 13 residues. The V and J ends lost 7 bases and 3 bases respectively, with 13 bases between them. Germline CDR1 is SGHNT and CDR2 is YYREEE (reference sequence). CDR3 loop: CASRSPGEETQYF. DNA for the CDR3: TGTGCCAGCCGGTCCCCGGGTGAAGAGACCCAGTACTTC.

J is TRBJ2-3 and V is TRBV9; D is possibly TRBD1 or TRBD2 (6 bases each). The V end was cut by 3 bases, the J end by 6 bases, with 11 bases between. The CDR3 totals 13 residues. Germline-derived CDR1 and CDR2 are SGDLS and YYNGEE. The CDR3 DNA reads TGTGCCAGCAGCGGGGGGGCGTCGGATACGCAGTATTTT. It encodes CASSGGASDTQYF.

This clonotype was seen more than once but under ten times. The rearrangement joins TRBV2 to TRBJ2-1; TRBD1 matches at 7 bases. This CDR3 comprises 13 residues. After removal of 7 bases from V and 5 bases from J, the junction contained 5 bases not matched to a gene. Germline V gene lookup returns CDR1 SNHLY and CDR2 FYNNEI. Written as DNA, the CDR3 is TGTGCCAGCACTCCGACAGGGAACAATGAGCAGTTCTTC. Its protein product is CASTPTGNNEQFF.

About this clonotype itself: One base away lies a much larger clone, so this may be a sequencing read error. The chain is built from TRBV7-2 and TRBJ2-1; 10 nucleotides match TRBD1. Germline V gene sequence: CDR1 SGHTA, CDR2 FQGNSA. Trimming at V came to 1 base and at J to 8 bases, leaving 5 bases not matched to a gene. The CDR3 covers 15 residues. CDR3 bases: TGTGCCAGCAGCTTAGGGGACAGGGGTCGGGATGAGCAGTTCTTC. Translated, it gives CASSLGDRGRDEQFF.

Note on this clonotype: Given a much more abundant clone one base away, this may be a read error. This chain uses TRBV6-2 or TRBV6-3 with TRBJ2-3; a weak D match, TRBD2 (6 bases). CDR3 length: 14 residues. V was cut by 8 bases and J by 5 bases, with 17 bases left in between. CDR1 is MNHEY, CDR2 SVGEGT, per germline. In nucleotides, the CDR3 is TGTGCCAGCGGAATATCGGGGGAGGAAGATACGCAGTATTTT. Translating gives CASGISGEEDTQYF.

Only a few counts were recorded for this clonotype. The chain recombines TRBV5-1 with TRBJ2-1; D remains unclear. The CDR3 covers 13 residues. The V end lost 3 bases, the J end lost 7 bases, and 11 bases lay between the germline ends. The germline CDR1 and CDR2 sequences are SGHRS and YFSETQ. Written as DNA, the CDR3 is TGCGCCAGCAGCTCCTACTATACAAATGAGCAGTTCTTC. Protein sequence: CASSSYYTNEQFF.

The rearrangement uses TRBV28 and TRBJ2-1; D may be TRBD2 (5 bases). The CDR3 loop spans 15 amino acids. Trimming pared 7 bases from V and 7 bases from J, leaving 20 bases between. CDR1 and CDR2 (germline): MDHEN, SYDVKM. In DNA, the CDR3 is TGTGCCAGCATACTCCTCGGCCCCACGGGGAATGAGCAGTTCTTC. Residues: CASILLGPTGNEQFF.

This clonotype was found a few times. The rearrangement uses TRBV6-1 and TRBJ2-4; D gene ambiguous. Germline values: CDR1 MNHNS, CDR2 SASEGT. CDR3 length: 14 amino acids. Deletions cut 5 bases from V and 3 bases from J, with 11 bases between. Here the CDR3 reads CASSFDSDKNIQYF. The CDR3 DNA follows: TGTGCCAGCAGTTTCGACTCGGACAAAAACATTCAGTACTTC.

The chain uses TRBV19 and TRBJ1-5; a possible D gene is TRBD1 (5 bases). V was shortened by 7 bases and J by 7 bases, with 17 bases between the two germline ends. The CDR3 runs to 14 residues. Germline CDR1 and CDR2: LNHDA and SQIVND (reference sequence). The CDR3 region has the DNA TGTGCCAGTATGGGGCCCTCGGTCGGCCAGCCCCAGCATTTT. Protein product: CASMGPSVGQPQHF.

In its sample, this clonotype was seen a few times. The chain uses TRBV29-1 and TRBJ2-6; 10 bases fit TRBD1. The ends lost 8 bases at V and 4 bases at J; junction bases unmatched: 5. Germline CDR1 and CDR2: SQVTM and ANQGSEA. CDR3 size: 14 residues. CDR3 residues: CSPGQGSGANVLTF. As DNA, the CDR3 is TGCAGCCCGGGACAGGGGTCAGGGGCCAACGTCCTGACTTTC.

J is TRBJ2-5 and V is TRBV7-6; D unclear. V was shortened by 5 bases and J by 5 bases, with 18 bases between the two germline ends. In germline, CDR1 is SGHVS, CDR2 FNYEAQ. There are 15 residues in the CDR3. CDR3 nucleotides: TGTGCCAGCAGCCCCTTTGCTACCCCCCGGGAGACCCAGTACTTC. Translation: CASSPFATPRETQYF. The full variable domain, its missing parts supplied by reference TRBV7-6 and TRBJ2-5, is GAGVSQSPRYKVTKRGQDVALRCDPISGHVSLYWYRQALGQGPEFLTYFNYEAQQDKSGLPNDRFSAERPEGSISTLTIQRTEQRDSAMYRCASSPFATPRETQYFGPGTRLLVL.

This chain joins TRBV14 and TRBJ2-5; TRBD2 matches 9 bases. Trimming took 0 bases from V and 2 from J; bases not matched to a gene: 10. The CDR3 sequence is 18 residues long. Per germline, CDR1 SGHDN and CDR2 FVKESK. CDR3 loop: CASSQEGQRGAVQETQYF. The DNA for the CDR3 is TGTGCCAGCAGCCAAGAGGGGCAGCGGGGGGCAGTTCAAGAGACCCAGTACTTC.

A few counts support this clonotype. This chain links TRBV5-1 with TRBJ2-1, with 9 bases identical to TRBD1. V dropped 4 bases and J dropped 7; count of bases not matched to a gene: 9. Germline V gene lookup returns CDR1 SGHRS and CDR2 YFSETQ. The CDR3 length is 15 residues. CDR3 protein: CASSPWTGVENEQFF. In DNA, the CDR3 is TGCGCCAGCAGCCCATGGACAGGGGTGGAGAATGAGCAGTTCTTC.

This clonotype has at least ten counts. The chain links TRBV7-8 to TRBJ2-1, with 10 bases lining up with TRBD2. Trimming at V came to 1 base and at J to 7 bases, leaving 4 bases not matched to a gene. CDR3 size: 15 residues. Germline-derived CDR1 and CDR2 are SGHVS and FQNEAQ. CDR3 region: CASSLGGLARNEQFF. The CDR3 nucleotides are TGTGCCAGCAGCTTAGGGGGACTAGCGAGGAATGAGCAGTTCTTC.

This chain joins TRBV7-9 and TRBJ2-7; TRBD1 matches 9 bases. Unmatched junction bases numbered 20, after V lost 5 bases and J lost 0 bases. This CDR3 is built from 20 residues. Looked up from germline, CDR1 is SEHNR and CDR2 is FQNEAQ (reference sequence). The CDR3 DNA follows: TGTGCCAGCAGCCGAGTAGTCCCCGCGGGACAGGGCACTAACTCCTACGAGCAGTACTTC. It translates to CASSRVVPAGQGTNSYEQYF.

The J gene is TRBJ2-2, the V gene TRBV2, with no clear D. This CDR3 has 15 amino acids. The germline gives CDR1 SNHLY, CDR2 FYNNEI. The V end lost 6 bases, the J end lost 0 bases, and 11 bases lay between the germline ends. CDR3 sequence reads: CASSYEQPNTGELFF. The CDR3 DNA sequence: TGTGCCAGCAGCTACGAACAGCCGAACACCGGGGAGCTGTTTTTT. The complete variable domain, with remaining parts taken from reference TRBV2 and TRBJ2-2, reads EPEVTQTPSHQVTQMGQEVILRCVPISNHLYFYWYRQILGQKVEFLVSFYNNEISEKSEIFDDQFSVERPDGSNFTLKIRSTKLEDSAMYFCASSYEQPNTGELFFGEGSRLTVL.

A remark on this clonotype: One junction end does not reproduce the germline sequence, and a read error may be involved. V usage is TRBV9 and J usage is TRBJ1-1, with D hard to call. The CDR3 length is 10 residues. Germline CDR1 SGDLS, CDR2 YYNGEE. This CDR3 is CASSGSNLGF. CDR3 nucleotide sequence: TGTGCCAGCAGCGGAAGTAACCTAGGCTTT. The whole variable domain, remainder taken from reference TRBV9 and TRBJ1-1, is DSGVTQTPKHLITATGQRVTLRCSPRSGDLSVYWYQQSLDQGLQFLIQYYNGEERAKGNILERFSAQQFPDLHSELNLSSLELGDSALYFCASSGSNLGFGQGTRLTVV.

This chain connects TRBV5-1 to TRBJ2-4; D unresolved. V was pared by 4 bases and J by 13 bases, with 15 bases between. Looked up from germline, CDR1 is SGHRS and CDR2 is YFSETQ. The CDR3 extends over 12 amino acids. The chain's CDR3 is CASSREDQPQYF. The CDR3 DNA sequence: TGCGCCAGCAGCAGAGAGGACCAACCGCAGTACTTC.

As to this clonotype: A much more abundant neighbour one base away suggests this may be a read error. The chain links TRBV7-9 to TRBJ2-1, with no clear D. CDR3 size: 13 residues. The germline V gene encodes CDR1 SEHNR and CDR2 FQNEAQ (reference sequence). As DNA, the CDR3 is TGTGCCAGCAGCTTAGTCTCTGGGCATGAGCAGCTCTTC. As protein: CASSLVSGHEQLF.

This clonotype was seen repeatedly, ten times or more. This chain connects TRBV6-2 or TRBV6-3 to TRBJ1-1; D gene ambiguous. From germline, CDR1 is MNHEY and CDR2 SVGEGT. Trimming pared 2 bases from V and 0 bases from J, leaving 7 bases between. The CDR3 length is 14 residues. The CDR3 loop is CASSYTRMNTEAFF. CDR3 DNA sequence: TGTGCCAGCAGTTACACGAGGATGAACACTGAAGCTTTCTTT.

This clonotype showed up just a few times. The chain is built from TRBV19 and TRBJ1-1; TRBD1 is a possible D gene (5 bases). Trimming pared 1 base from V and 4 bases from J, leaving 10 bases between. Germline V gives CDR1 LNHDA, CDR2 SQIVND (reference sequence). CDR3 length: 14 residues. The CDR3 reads CASSIVAGVTEAFF. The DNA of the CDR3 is TGTGCCAGTAGTATAGTTGCGGGGGTCACTGAAGCTTTCTTT.

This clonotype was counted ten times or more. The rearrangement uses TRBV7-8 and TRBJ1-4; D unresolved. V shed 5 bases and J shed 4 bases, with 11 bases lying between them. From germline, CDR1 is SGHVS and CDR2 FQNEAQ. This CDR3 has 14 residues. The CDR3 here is CASSLLDYNEKLFF. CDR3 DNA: TGTGCCAGCAGCCTTCTGGATTATAATGAAAAACTGTTTTTT.

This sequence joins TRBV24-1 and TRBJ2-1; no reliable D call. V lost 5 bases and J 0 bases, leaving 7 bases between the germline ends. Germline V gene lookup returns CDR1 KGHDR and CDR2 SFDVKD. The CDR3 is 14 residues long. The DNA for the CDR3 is TGTGCCACCAGTGCCGTTGACTCCTACAATGAGCAGTTCTTC. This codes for CATSAVDSYNEQFF.

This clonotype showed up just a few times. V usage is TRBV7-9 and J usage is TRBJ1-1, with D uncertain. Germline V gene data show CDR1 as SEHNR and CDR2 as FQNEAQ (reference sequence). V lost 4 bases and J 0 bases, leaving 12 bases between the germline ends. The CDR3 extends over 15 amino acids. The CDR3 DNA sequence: TGTGCCAGCAGCTGGGAGATCCCCATGAACACTGAAGCTTTCTTT. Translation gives CASSWEIPMNTEAFF. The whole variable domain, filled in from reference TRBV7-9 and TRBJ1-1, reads DTGVSQNPRHKITKRGQNVTFRCDPISEHNRLYWYRQTLGQGPEFLTYFQNEAQLEKSRLLSDRFSAERPKGSFSTLEIQRTEQGDSAMYLCASSWEIPMNTEAFFGQGTRLTVV.

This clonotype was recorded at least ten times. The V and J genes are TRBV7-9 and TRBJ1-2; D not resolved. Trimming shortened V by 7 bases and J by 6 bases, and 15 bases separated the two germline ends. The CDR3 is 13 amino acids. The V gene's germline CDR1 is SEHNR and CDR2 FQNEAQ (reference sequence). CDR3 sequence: CASTAISRNGYTF. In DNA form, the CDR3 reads TGTGCCAGCACCGCGATCTCTAGGAATGGCTACACCTTC.